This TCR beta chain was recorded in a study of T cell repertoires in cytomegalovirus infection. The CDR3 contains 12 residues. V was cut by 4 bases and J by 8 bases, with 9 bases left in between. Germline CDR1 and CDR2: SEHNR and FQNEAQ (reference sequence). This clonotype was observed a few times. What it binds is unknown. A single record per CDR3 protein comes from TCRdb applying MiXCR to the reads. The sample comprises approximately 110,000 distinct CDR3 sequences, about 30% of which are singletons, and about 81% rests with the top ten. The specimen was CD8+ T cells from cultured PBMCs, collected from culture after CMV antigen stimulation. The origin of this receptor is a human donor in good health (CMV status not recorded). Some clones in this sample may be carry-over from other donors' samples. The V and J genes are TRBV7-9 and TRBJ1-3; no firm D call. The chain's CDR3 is CASSSVEYTIYF. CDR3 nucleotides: TGTGCCAGCAGCTCCGTGGAGTACACCATATATTTT.